Each of the 7 T cell receptor beta chains below was sequenced from the same sample in a study of T-cell memory formation after mild COVID-19. TCRdb ran MiXCR on the 5' RACE reads and lists one entry per CDR3 protein. The sample lists roughly 600,000 distinct CDR3 sequences; about 20% were seen once. Input material: PBMCs or a T cell subset sorted from them (not recorded which). These receptors all stem from an adult woman who had mild COVID-19 (a few samples of this study predate the infection). Cell type and time point are not known.

This chain's CDR3 is CASSSGQSSYGYTF. DNA for the CDR3: TGTGCCAGCAGTTCGGGACAGAGCAGCTATGGCTACACCTTC. The chain couples TRBV27 to TRBJ1-2, with 7 bases matching TRBD1. V was clipped by 4 bases and J by 4 bases; unmatched bases: 6. CDR3 size: 14 residues. The germline V gene has CDR1 MNHEY and CDR2 SMNVEV (reference sequence).

This clonotype was observed a few times. This chain uses TRBV30 with TRBJ2-7; D is unresolved. This CDR3 is 13 amino acids long. CDR1 and CDR2 from the germline V gene are GTSNPN and SVGIG (reference sequence). Deletions cut 0 bases from V and 4 bases from J, with 10 bases between. The CDR3 DNA reads TGTGCCTGGAGTGTATCGCTGGGTTACGAGCAGTACTTC. Residues: CAWSVSLGYEQYF.

Only a few counts were recorded for this clonotype. The V and J genes are TRBV20-1 and TRBJ2-2; 9 nucleotides align to TRBD1. Germline V lookup: CDR1 DFQATT, CDR2 SNEGSKA (reference sequence). V lost 5 bases and J lost 4; bases outside the gene matches: 5. The CDR3 is made up of 14 amino acids. The CDR3 loop reads CSAHRGLGTGELFF. CDR3 sequence (DNA): TGCAGTGCTCACAGGGGGCTGGGCACCGGGGAGCTGTTTTTT.

The table lists this clonotype with a few counts. This chain uses TRBV12-3 or TRBV12-4 with TRBJ2-5; the D is unclear. There are 15 residues in the CDR3. V lost 6 bases to trimming and J lost 2 bases, with 16 bases between them. The CDR3 spells CASSVSAPLQETQYF. The CDR3 bases are TGTGCCAGCAGCGTATCCGCACCCCTTCAAGAGACCCAGTACTTC.

This clonotype was detected many times. The chain combines TRBV24-1 with TRBJ2-5; TRBD2 matches 13 bases. This CDR3 region has 15 residues. The ends lost 4 bases at V and 6 bases at J; junction bases unmatched: 4. Germline V gene data show CDR1 as KGHDR and CDR2 as SFDVKD. DNA for the CDR3: TGTGCCACCAGTGAAGGGACTAGCGGGGTTCAGACCCAGTACTTC. Its translation is CATSEGTSGVQTQYF.

In DNA form, the CDR3 reads TGTGCCAGCAGGGCGGGCCACACAGATACGCAGTATTTT. This encodes CASRAGHTDTQYF. This chain joins TRBV6-5 and TRBJ2-3; possibly TRBD2 for D (5 bases). V lost 6 bases, J lost 2 bases, and 9 bases lay in between. This CDR3 has 13 residues. Germline V gene data show CDR1 as MNHEY and CDR2 as SVGAGI.

The chain is built from TRBV5-1 and TRBJ1-2; TRBD1 agrees at 7 bases. The CDR3 spans 15 residues. Looked up from germline, CDR1 is SGHRS and CDR2 is YFSETQ. V shed 3 bases, J shed 2 bases, and the junction held 7 bases outside the gene matches. CDR3 amino acids: CASSSQGEENYGYTF. CDR3 DNA sequence: TGCGCCAGCAGCTCCCAGGGGGAAGAGAACTATGGCTACACCTTC.